Listed here are 6 T cell receptor beta chains from one sample, sequenced in a study of identical twins. TCRdb reprocessed the 5' RACE reads via MiXCR and lists one record per CDR3 protein. The sample has roughly 690,000 distinct CDR3 sequences; 5.5% to 6.5% are singletons. The sequenced material came from naive T cells sorted from blood. The source is a man aged 18 to 30 in good health.

The table lists this clonotype with a few counts. The junction differs from germline at one of its ends, possibly a read error. V gene TRBV7-6 combines with J gene TRBJ2-2; 8 bases align to TRBD1. CDR3 size: 15 residues. CDR1 SGHVS and CDR2 FNYEAQ come from the germline V gene. This CDR3 is CASSRRTGNTGEPFF. CDR3 nucleotide sequence: TGTGCCAGCAGCAGGCGGACAGGGAACACCGGGGAGCCGTTTTTT.

This clonotype was counted ten times or more. The rearrangement joins TRBV28 to TRBJ2-1; D possibly corresponds to TRBD1 (6 bases). CDR3 length equals 16 residues. Trimming pared 3 bases from V and 1 base from J, leaving 13 bases between. Germline V CDR1 and CDR2: MDHEN, SYDVKM. CDR3 region: CASSLRSGDSYNEQFF. As DNA, the CDR3 is TGTGCCAGCAGTTTGAGGTCAGGGGATTCCTACAATGAGCAGTTCTTC.

V usage is TRBV5-1 and J usage is TRBJ2-1, with 9 bases identical to TRBD2. V was clipped by 5 bases and J by 7 bases; unmatched bases: 10. CDR1 is SGHRS and CDR2 is YFSETQ in the germline V gene. The CDR3 has 15 residues. For the CDR3, the DNA is TGCGCCAGCAGTGAGTCGGCTAGCGGGACGAATGAGCAGTTCTTC. The encoded protein is CASSESASGTNEQFF.

This clonotype was counted at least ten times. The chain has TRBV10-3 and TRBJ1-2, with a tentative D call TRBD1 (5 bases). V lost 3 bases and J lost 7, with 15 bases in between. CDR3 length: 14 residues. The germline V gene has CDR1 ENHRY and CDR2 SYGVKD. The CDR3 reads CAISDSGGGAGYTF. CDR3 nucleotide sequence: TGTGCCATCAGTGACAGCGGGGGTGGTGCTGGCTACACCTTC.

Ten or more counts support this clonotype. The rearrangement joins TRBV6-1 to TRBJ2-7; TRBD1 is a possible D gene (5 bases). Germline CDR1 MNHNS, CDR2 SASEGT. CDR3 length: 16 amino acids. V lost 5 bases and J 7 bases, leaving 24 bases between the germline ends. CDR3 loop: CASSPTPLLGRGEQYV. CDR3 DNA: TGTGCCAGCAGTCCAACACCACTCCTGGGAAGGGGAGAGCAGTACGTC.

This clonotype came up a few times. The chain recombines TRBV18 with TRBJ2-6; 8 bases match TRBD1. Trimming removed 1 base from V and 4 bases from J; junction bases left unmatched: 0. Germline V gene data show CDR1 as KGHSH and CDR2 as LQKENI. CDR3 length: 15 amino acids. CDR3 residues: CASSPRDRGANVLTF. The DNA of the CDR3 is TGTGCCAGCTCACCACGGGACAGGGGGGCCAACGTCCTGACTTTC.